The rows below give T cell receptor beta chains drawn from one sample of a study of radiotherapy plus CTLA-4 blockade in lung cancer. Clones were sequenced by immunoSEQ multiplex PCR, and TCRdb holds only the in-frame ones, with some missing. The data contain about 88,000 clones, roughly 78% of them singletons. The sample here was peripheral blood, taken from a patient treated with radiotherapy plus ipilimumab. These receptors came from a human donor with non-small cell lung cancer that progressed on radiotherapy plus ipilimumab. Each CDR3 is given with its conserved first and last residue. A D gene is named only where the DNA matches it firmly. Some rows mark clone size as missing; the rest say once, few, many or name a class of expanded clone.

d_call: .
clone_size: few
j_call: TRBJ2-2
v_call: TRBV6-5
cdr3_length: 15
cdr3_aa: CASSPGTHPTGELFF
cdr3_nt: TGTGCCAGCAGCCCCGGGACCCACCCCACCGGGGAGCTGTTTTTT

d_call: TRBD1
clone_size: .
j_call: TRBJ2-7
v_call: TRBV6-5
cdr3_length: 14
cdr3_aa: CASSERWDRARQYF
cdr3_nt: TGTGCCAGCAGTGAAAGGTGGGACAGGGCGAGACAGTACTTC

d_call: .
clone_size: .
j_call: TRBJ2-1
v_call: TRBV6-4
cdr3_length: 16
cdr3_aa: CASSEVLGSQVDEQFF
cdr3_nt: TGTGCCAGCAGTGAAGTGCTTGGTTCACAGGTCGATGAGCAGTTCTTC

d_call: .
clone_size: .
j_call: TRBJ2-3
v_call: TRBV6-5
cdr3_length: 14
cdr3_aa: CASSYSGAGDTQYF
cdr3_nt: TGTGCCAGCAGTTATTCCGGGGCGGGGGATACGCAGTATTTT

d_call: TRBD2
clone_size: .
j_call: TRBJ2-2
v_call: TRBV28
cdr3_length: 19
cdr3_aa: CASSFPPTLAELGTGELFF
cdr3_nt: TGTGCCAGCAGTTTCCCCCCGACCCTAGCGGAGCTGGGCACCGGGGAGCTGTTTTTT

d_call: .
clone_size: .
j_call: TRBJ2-5
v_call: TRBV11-2
cdr3_length: 12
cdr3_aa: CASSRVPETQYF
cdr3_nt: TGTGCCAGCAGCCGGGTACCGGAGACCCAGTACTTC

d_call: .
clone_size: .
j_call: TRBJ2-7
v_call: TRBV6-1
cdr3_length: 14
cdr3_aa: CASSPTSRDNEQYF
cdr3_nt: TGTGCCAGCAGTCCGACTAGTAGAGACAACGAGCAGTACTTC

d_call: TRBD2
clone_size: .
j_call: TRBJ2-3
v_call: TRBV7-9
cdr3_length: 16
cdr3_aa: CASSLAASGSADTQYF
cdr3_nt: TGTGCCAGCAGCTTAGCGGCTAGCGGGAGCGCAGATACGCAGTATTTT

d_call: .
clone_size: .
j_call: TRBJ2-1
v_call: TRBV13
cdr3_length: 13
cdr3_aa: CASSLTPGNEQFF
cdr3_nt: TGTGCCAGCAGCTTGACCCCGGGCAATGAGCAGTTCTTC

d_call: TRBD2
clone_size: .
j_call: TRBJ2-2
v_call: TRBV25-1
cdr3_length: 16
cdr3_aa: CASSTSGGRNTGELFF
cdr3_nt: TGTGCCAGCAGTACTAGCGGGGGGAGGAACACCGGGGAGCTGTTTTTT

d_call: TRBD1
clone_size: few
j_call: TRBJ2-6
v_call: TRBV14
cdr3_length: 17
cdr3_aa: CASSQPRRGRGANVLTF
cdr3_nt: TGTGCCAGCAGCCAACCGCGTAGGGGGCGAGGGGCCAACGTCCTGACTTTC

d_call: .
clone_size: .
j_call: TRBJ2-7
v_call: TRBV4-1
cdr3_length: 15
cdr3_aa: CASSQATGFTYEQYF
cdr3_nt: TGCGCCAGCAGCCAAGCCACAGGATTCACCTACGAGCAGTACTTC

d_call: .
clone_size: .
j_call: TRBJ2-5
v_call: TRBV6-1
cdr3_length: 13
cdr3_aa: CASARGVGETQYF
cdr3_nt: TGTGCCAGCGCTCGAGGGGTAGGAGAGACCCAGTACTTC

d_call: TRBD1
clone_size: .
j_call: TRBJ2-7
v_call: TRBV6-5
cdr3_length: 15
cdr3_aa: CASSPGTGRSYEQYF
cdr3_nt: TGTGCCAGCAGTCCCGGGACAGGGAGATCCTACGAGCAGTACTTC

d_call: .
clone_size: few
j_call: TRBJ2-7
v_call: TRBV6-5
cdr3_length: 13
cdr3_aa: CASSVSRNYEQYF
cdr3_nt: TGTGCCAGCAGTGTAAGTAGAAACTACGAGCAGTACTTC

d_call: .
clone_size: few
j_call: TRBJ2-7
v_call: TRBV7-2
cdr3_length: 13
cdr3_aa: CASSNRASHEQYF
cdr3_nt: TGTGCCAGCAGCAACAGGGCGTCCCACGAGCAGTACTTC

d_call: .
clone_size: .
j_call: TRBJ1-1
v_call: TRBV9
cdr3_length: 14
cdr3_aa: CASSVGAGDAEAFF
cdr3_nt: TGTGCCAGCAGCGTAGGAGCAGGGGACGCTGAAGCTTTCTTT

d_call: TRBD2
clone_size: few
j_call: TRBJ2-7
v_call: TRBV5-4
cdr3_length: 14
cdr3_aa: CASSPGLAGLEQYF
cdr3_nt: TGTGCCAGCAGCCCGGGACTAGCGGGCCTCGAGCAGTACTTC

d_call: TRBD1
clone_size: .
j_call: TRBJ2-7
v_call: TRBV6-5
cdr3_length: 14
cdr3_aa: CASSYGQAGYEQYF
cdr3_nt: TGTGCCAGCAGTTACGGACAGGCAGGCTACGAGCAGTACTTC

d_call: .
clone_size: few
j_call: TRBJ2-1
v_call: TRBV4-2
cdr3_length: 14
cdr3_aa: CASSQAGRNNEQFF
cdr3_nt: TGTGCCAGCAGCCAAGCGGGGCGCAACAATGAGCAGTTCTTC

d_call: .
clone_size: .
j_call: TRBJ1-4
v_call: TRBV4-2
cdr3_length: 16
cdr3_aa: CANSQDPGRINEKLFF
cdr3_nt: TGTGCCAACAGCCAAGATCCCGGACGGATTAATGAAAAACTGTTTTTT

d_call: .
clone_size: .
j_call: TRBJ2-5
v_call: TRBV15
cdr3_length: 13
cdr3_aa: CATSIAAGETQYF
cdr3_nt: TGTGCCACCAGCATAGCAGCGGGCGAGACCCAGTACTTC

d_call: .
clone_size: .
j_call: TRBJ2-3
v_call: TRBV18
cdr3_length: 15
cdr3_aa: CASSPSFSGADTQYF
cdr3_nt: TGTGCCAGCTCACCATCCTTCTCAGGTGCAGATACGCAGTATTTT

d_call: .
clone_size: .
j_call: TRBJ2-7
v_call: TRBV27
cdr3_length: 14
cdr3_aa: CASSPGVFGYEQYF
cdr3_nt: TGTGCCAGCAGCCCGGGGGTATTCGGCTACGAGCAGTACTTC

d_call: .
clone_size: .
j_call: TRBJ1-2
v_call: TRBV19
cdr3_length: 12
cdr3_aa: CATVDRNYGYTF
cdr3_nt: TGTGCCACCGTCGACAGGAACTATGGCTACACCTTC

d_call: .
clone_size: .
j_call: TRBJ2-6
v_call: TRBV18
cdr3_length: 16
cdr3_aa: CASSHTGNSGANVLTF
cdr3_nt: TGTGCCAGCTCACACACAGGGAACTCTGGGGCCAACGTCCTGACTTTC

d_call: .
clone_size: .
j_call: TRBJ1-2
v_call: TRBV19
cdr3_length: 12
cdr3_aa: CASSEASGRYTF
cdr3_nt: TGTGCCAGTAGTGAGGCCTCCGGGCGCTACACCTTC

d_call: .
clone_size: .
j_call: TRBJ2-1
v_call: TRBV28
cdr3_length: 10
cdr3_aa: CASSLKEQFF
cdr3_nt: TGTGCCAGCAGTTTGAAAGAGCAGTTCTTC

d_call: .
clone_size: .
j_call: TRBJ1-2
v_call: TRBV28
cdr3_length: 10
cdr3_aa: CASSSQIYTF
cdr3_nt: TGTGCCAGCAGTTCCCAGATCTACACCTTC

d_call: TRBD1
clone_size: few
j_call: TRBJ2-7
v_call: TRBV4-2
cdr3_length: 14
cdr3_aa: CASSQGQGDYEQYF
cdr3_nt: TGTGCCAGCAGCCAAGGGCAGGGGGACTACGAGCAGTACTTC

d_call: .
clone_size: .
j_call: TRBJ1-2
v_call: TRBV2
cdr3_length: 13
cdr3_aa: CATSLTGAVGYTF
cdr3_nt: TGTGCCACTTCCTTGACGGGGGCGGTTGGCTACACCTTC

d_call: TRBD1
clone_size: once
j_call: TRBJ2-1
v_call: TRBV7-3
cdr3_length: 15
cdr3_aa: CASSVTGQGNNEQFF
cdr3_nt: TGTGCCAGCAGCGTAACGGGACAGGGAAACAATGAGCAGTTCTTC

d_call: TRBD1
clone_size: .
j_call: TRBJ2-3
v_call: TRBV5-1
cdr3_length: 14
cdr3_aa: CASSDMTGGDTQYF
cdr3_nt: TGCGCCAGCAGCGATATGACAGGGGGAGATACGCAGTATTTT

d_call: .
clone_size: few
j_call: TRBJ1-4
v_call: TRBV4-3
cdr3_length: 13
cdr3_aa: CASSQVWNEKLFF
cdr3_nt: TGCGCCAGCAGCCAAGTTTGGAATGAAAAACTGTTTTTT

d_call: .
clone_size: .
j_call: TRBJ1-5
v_call: TRBV6-1
cdr3_length: 12
cdr3_aa: CASNHIDQPQHF
cdr3_nt: TGTGCCAGCAATCACATAGATCAGCCCCAGCATTTT

d_call: .
clone_size: once
j_call: TRBJ1-1
v_call: TRBV15
cdr3_length: 16
cdr3_aa: CATSRDKAVVNTEAFF
cdr3_nt: TGTGCCACCAGCAGAGATAAGGCGGTCGTGAACACTGAAGCTTTCTTT

d_call: .
clone_size: few
j_call: TRBJ1-1
v_call: TRBV7-9
cdr3_length: 13
cdr3_aa: CASSSGRITEAFF
cdr3_nt: TGTGCCAGCAGCTCGGGACGGATCACTGAAGCTTTCTTT

d_call: .
clone_size: .
j_call: TRBJ2-2
v_call: TRBV9
cdr3_length: 14
cdr3_aa: CASSPFDDTGELFF
cdr3_nt: TGTGCCAGCAGCCCCTTTGACGATACCGGGGAGCTGTTTTTT

d_call: .
clone_size: .
j_call: TRBJ1-5
v_call: TRBV19
cdr3_length: 15
cdr3_aa: CASSMVGAGNQPQHF
cdr3_nt: TGTGCCAGTAGTATGGTAGGGGCTGGCAATCAGCCCCAGCATTTT

d_call: .
clone_size: few
j_call: TRBJ2-7
v_call: TRBV6-5
cdr3_length: 14
cdr3_aa: CASSSRNWGYEQYF
cdr3_nt: TGTGCCAGCAGTTCCCGGAACTGGGGCTACGAGCAGTACTTC

d_call: .
clone_size: .
j_call: TRBJ2-5
v_call: TRBV27
cdr3_length: 15
cdr3_aa: CASSISIAYQETQYF
cdr3_nt: TGTGCCAGCAGTATCTCGATTGCTTACCAAGAGACCCAGTACTTC

d_call: .
clone_size: .
j_call: TRBJ1-6
v_call: TRBV28
cdr3_length: 13
cdr3_aa: CASRPRSNSPLHF
cdr3_nt: TGTGCCAGCAGACCTAGAAGTAATTCACCCCTCCACTTT

d_call: .
clone_size: .
j_call: TRBJ2-5
v_call: TRBV30
cdr3_length: 13
cdr3_aa: CAWSVGDQETQYF
cdr3_nt: TGTGCCTGGAGTGTGGGGGACCAAGAGACCCAGTACTTC

d_call: TRBD2
clone_size: medium-sized
j_call: TRBJ2-1
v_call: TRBV9
cdr3_length: 15
cdr3_aa: CASSIGTSGGNEQFF
cdr3_nt: TGTGCCAGCAGCATCGGGACTAGCGGGGGCAATGAGCAGTTCTTC

d_call: TRBD2
clone_size: .
j_call: TRBJ2-1
v_call: TRBV7-9
cdr3_length: 12
cdr3_aa: CASSSLAVEQFF
cdr3_nt: TGTGCCAGCAGCTCCCTAGCGGTTGAGCAGTTCTTC

d_call: TRBD1
clone_size: .
j_call: TRBJ2-2
v_call: TRBV7-2
cdr3_length: 15
cdr3_aa: CASSLTQGAAGELFF
cdr3_nt: TGTGCCAGCAGCTTGACACAGGGGGCCGCCGGGGAGCTGTTTTTT

d_call: .
clone_size: few
j_call: TRBJ1-3
v_call: TRBV10-3
cdr3_length: 15
cdr3_aa: CAISGGLGPGNTIYF
cdr3_nt: TGTGCCATCAGTGGAGGTTTGGGTCCCGGAAACACCATATATTTT

d_call: .
clone_size: .
j_call: TRBJ1-1
v_call: TRBV1
cdr3_length: 16
cdr3_aa: CTSSLSTGATNTEAFF
cdr3_nt: TGCACCAGCAGCCTCTCGACAGGGGCGACGAACACTGAAGCTTTCTTT

d_call: .
clone_size: .
j_call: TRBJ1-1
v_call: TRBV7-2
cdr3_length: 15
cdr3_aa: CASSLARIFNTEAFF
cdr3_nt: TGTGCCAGCAGCTTAGCGCGGATATTTAACACTGAAGCTTTCTTT

d_call: .
clone_size: few
j_call: TRBJ1-2
v_call: TRBV6-5
cdr3_length: 14
cdr3_aa: CASSESDRNYGYTF
cdr3_nt: TGTGCCAGCAGTGAATCCGACAGAAACTATGGCTACACCTTC

d_call: TRBD1
clone_size: .
j_call: TRBJ1-4
v_call: TRBV28
cdr3_length: 17
cdr3_aa: CASSLGQGRATNEKLFF
cdr3_nt: TGTGCCAGCAGTTTGGGACAGGGGAGGGCAACTAATGAAAAACTGTTTTTT

d_call: .
clone_size: .
j_call: TRBJ2-7
v_call: TRBV5-1
cdr3_length: 14
cdr3_aa: CASSFAGRENEQYF
cdr3_nt: TGCGCCAGCAGCTTTGCGGGGCGCGAGAACGAGCAGTACTTC

d_call: TRBD2
clone_size: few
j_call: TRBJ2-1
v_call: TRBV7-8
cdr3_length: 15
cdr3_aa: CASSLGRGGTNEQFF
cdr3_nt: TGTGCCAGCAGCTTAGGGCGGGGGGGAACTAATGAGCAGTTCTTC

d_call: TRBD2
clone_size: .
j_call: TRBJ2-1
v_call: TRBV5-8
cdr3_length: 15
cdr3_aa: CASSWTSGRINEQFF
cdr3_nt: TGTGCCAGCAGCTGGACTAGCGGGAGGATCAATGAGCAGTTCTTC

d_call: TRBD1
clone_size: few
j_call: TRBJ1-6
v_call: TRBV14
cdr3_length: 14
cdr3_aa: CASSQGARNSPLHF
cdr3_nt: TGTGCCAGCAGTCAGGGGGCGCGGAATTCACCCCTCCACTTT

d_call: .
clone_size: .
j_call: TRBJ1-1
v_call: TRBV11-2
cdr3_length: 12
cdr3_aa: CASSLTPSEAFF
cdr3_nt: TGTGCCAGCAGTCTCACTCCGTCTGAAGCTTTCTTT

d_call: .
clone_size: .
j_call: TRBJ2-2
v_call: TRBV7-7
cdr3_length: 14
cdr3_aa: CASSLNRSPGELFF
cdr3_nt: TGTGCTAGCAGCTTAAATCGCAGCCCCGGGGAGCTGTTTTTT

d_call: TRBD1
clone_size: .
j_call: TRBJ1-1
v_call: TRBV9
cdr3_length: 13
cdr3_aa: CASAAGGNTEAFF
cdr3_nt: TGTGCCAGTGCCGCAGGGGGCAACACTGAAGCTTTCTTT